These T cell receptor beta chains were read from a single sample in a study of regulatory T cells in long-lasting Graves disease. MiXCR was run by TCRdb on the multiplex PCR reads, yielding one entry per CDR3 protein. The sample holds around 340,000 distinct CDR3 sequences; about 20% are singletons and the top ten take around 30%. Sequenced material: peripheral blood mononuclear cells (PBMCs), taken when the disease was refractory, from a patient treated with antithyroid drugs. These receptors all stem from a female donor with Graves disease. Each CDR3 is given with its conserved first and last residue. The order of the fields is V gene, D gene, J gene, CDR3 protein. A D gene is named only where the DNA matches it firmly.

V gene: TRBV27; D gene: .; J gene: TRBJ1-2; CDR3 protein: CASSGMGYGYTF
V gene: TRBV12-3/TRBV12-4; D gene: .; J gene: TRBJ1-2; CDR3 protein: CASSPGTSGYTF
V gene: TRBV7-9; D gene: TRBD1; J gene: TRBJ1-1; CDR3 protein: CASSPQGIAEAFF
V gene: TRBV5-6; D gene: .; J gene: TRBJ2-7; CDR3 protein: CASSRQMGNYEQYF
V gene: TRBV2; D gene: .; J gene: TRBJ2-1; CDR3 protein: CASDPGGRPNEQFF
V gene: TRBV25-1; D gene: TRBD2; J gene: TRBJ2-2; CDR3 protein: CASSGIQTSGRYLYTGELFF
V gene: TRBV19; D gene: .; J gene: TRBJ2-2; CDR3 protein: CASSNFGGANTGELFF
V gene: TRBV7-9; D gene: .; J gene: TRBJ2-2; CDR3 protein: CASSSRQGAGELFF
V gene: TRBV6-2/TRBV6-3; D gene: .; J gene: TRBJ2-6; CDR3 protein: CASSYSQGRVLTF
V gene: TRBV28; D gene: TRBD1; J gene: TRBJ1-5; CDR3 protein: CASSFPDRGQQQPQHF
V gene: TRBV29-1; D gene: .; J gene: TRBJ1-1; CDR3 protein: CSVRRGVNTEAFF
V gene: TRBV6-2/TRBV6-3; D gene: TRBD1; J gene: TRBJ1-5; CDR3 protein: CASSYSNRDSLYQPQHF
V gene: TRBV20-1; D gene: TRBD2; J gene: TRBJ2-3; CDR3 protein: CSAVTSGRQYF
V gene: TRBV3-1; D gene: .; J gene: TRBJ2-7; CDR3 protein: CASSRIPGYEQYF
V gene: TRBV3-1; D gene: TRBD1; J gene: TRBJ2-7; CDR3 protein: CASSQWTGGLYEQYF
V gene: TRBV29-1; D gene: .; J gene: TRBJ1-1; CDR3 protein: CSVVRVMNTEAFF
V gene: TRBV12-3/TRBV12-4; D gene: .; J gene: TRBJ2-7; CDR3 protein: CASSFGYEQYF
V gene: TRBV27; D gene: .; J gene: TRBJ1-4; CDR3 protein: CASRPLGQRRERLFF
V gene: TRBV5-1; D gene: .; J gene: TRBJ1-6; CDR3 protein: CASSPGSPGEVSPLHF
V gene: TRBV9; D gene: TRBD2; J gene: TRBJ2-5; CDR3 protein: CASSVTGGGNGETQYF
V gene: TRBV6-9; D gene: .; J gene: TRBJ1-5; CDR3 protein: CASSYGYSNQPQHF
V gene: TRBV20-1; D gene: .; J gene: TRBJ1-2; CDR3 protein: CSAEGGQAYGYTF
V gene: TRBV9; D gene: TRBD1; J gene: TRBJ2-2; CDR3 protein: CASSVYRDSLNGELFF
V gene: TRBV4-2; D gene: .; J gene: TRBJ1-6; CDR3 protein: CASSQVAGQFNSPLHF
V gene: TRBV27; D gene: .; J gene: TRBJ1-2; CDR3 protein: CASMLRGPPNYGYTF
V gene: TRBV11-2; D gene: .; J gene: .; CDR3 protein: CASSFATLGFEAFF
V gene: TRBV7-8; D gene: .; J gene: TRBJ2-3; CDR3 protein: CASSLVAIKDTQYF
V gene: TRBV29-1; D gene: .; J gene: TRBJ1-3; CDR3 protein: CSVTPRLGGNTIYF
V gene: TRBV28; D gene: .; J gene: TRBJ1-5; CDR3 protein: CAILRALGNQPQHF
V gene: TRBV7-9; D gene: .; J gene: TRBJ1-1; CDR3 protein: CASSLEPRLLGTEAFF
V gene: TRBV10-2; D gene: .; J gene: TRBJ2-7; CDR3 protein: CASSVGAGSAGQYF
V gene: TRBV11-2; D gene: .; J gene: TRBJ1-2; CDR3 protein: CASSLEGRSPYGYTF
V gene: TRBV29-1; D gene: .; J gene: TRBJ2-7; CDR3 protein: CSVGTQYYEQYF
V gene: TRBV19; D gene: .; J gene: TRBJ1-5; CDR3 protein: CASSIPREVNQPQHF
V gene: TRBV7-9; D gene: .; J gene: TRBJ2-7; CDR3 protein: CASSFHPSEQYF
V gene: TRBV2; D gene: TRBD2; J gene: TRBJ2-1; CDR3 protein: CASNPTSGMVNEQFF
V gene: TRBV12-5; D gene: .; J gene: TRBJ2-7; CDR3 protein: CASAPDLLLSYEQYF
V gene: TRBV5-6; D gene: .; J gene: TRBJ1-6; CDR3 protein: CASSLTKRTLLESPLHF
V gene: TRBV7-9; D gene: .; J gene: TRBJ2-2; CDR3 protein: CASSSPYSGELFF
V gene: TRBV30; D gene: .; J gene: TRBJ2-7; CDR3 protein: CAWRSGMGYEQYF
V gene: TRBV11-2; D gene: TRBD1; J gene: TRBJ1-1; CDR3 protein: CASRTTLDRGAEAFF
V gene: TRBV30; D gene: .; J gene: TRBJ1-2; CDR3 protein: CAWSPQGGGRGYTF
V gene: TRBV6-2/TRBV6-3; D gene: .; J gene: TRBJ2-2; CDR3 protein: CASSYGGGGRGELFF
V gene: TRBV20-1; D gene: .; J gene: TRBJ2-5; CDR3 protein: CSAWGRWETQYF
V gene: TRBV6-1; D gene: .; J gene: TRBJ1-4; CDR3 protein: CASSPVRLPMDEKLFF
V gene: TRBV6-5; D gene: .; J gene: TRBJ1-2; CDR3 protein: CASSKSTNYGYTF
V gene: TRBV5-6; D gene: .; J gene: TRBJ2-5; CDR3 protein: CASSLGPEQETQYF
V gene: TRBV20-1; D gene: TRBD1; J gene: TRBJ1-5; CDR3 protein: CSASGRQGNQPQHF
V gene: TRBV28; D gene: .; J gene: TRBJ1-5; CDR3 protein: CASSLGDISNQPQHF
V gene: TRBV20-1; D gene: TRBD1; J gene: TRBJ2-5; CDR3 protein: CSAGTGRGVETQYF
V gene: TRBV29-1; D gene: TRBD2; J gene: TRBJ2-5; CDR3 protein: CSVGGSGAGQETQYF
V gene: TRBV6-5; D gene: .; J gene: TRBJ1-1; CDR3 protein: CASSYSNLNTEAFF
V gene: TRBV27; D gene: TRBD1; J gene: TRBJ1-2; CDR3 protein: CARSYDRGPGALLNYGYTF
V gene: TRBV28; D gene: .; J gene: TRBJ1-5; CDR3 protein: CASSLIGAAGQPQHF